The TCR beta chain under discussion was sequenced for a study of spatial heterogeneity in lung cancer. This clonotype was counted many times. Its antigen is not known. At one end, the junction sequence differs from germline, possibly due to a read error. Findings of the study overall: Mutation counts in tumors were tracked by counts of expanded intratumoral alpha and beta TCRs.

TCRdb used MiXCR to reprocess the 5' RACE reads, holding one entry per CDR3 protein. The repertoire holds fewer than 10,000 distinct CDR3 sequences, with about 6.7% as singletons. The CDR3 runs to 12 residues. Per the germline V gene, CDR1 is SNHLY and CDR2 is FYNNEI. The time point: sample taken at primary tumor resection. The chain is built from TRBV2 and TRBJ2-7; D is ambiguous. The TCR originated in a female donor with early-stage non-small cell lung cancer. Material: lung tumor tissue, obtained at surgery. The CDR3 protein is CASREEGYEQYF. CDR3 sequence (DNA): TGTGCCAGCAGGGAAGAAGGTTACGAGCAGTACTTC. Combining the CDR3 with reference TRBV2 and TRBJ2-7 gives the whole variable domain EPEVTQTPSHQVTQMGQEVILRCVPISNHLYFYWYRQILGQKVEFLVSFYNNEISEKSEIFDDQFSVERPDGSNFTLKIRSTKLEDSAMYFCASREEGYEQYFGPGTRLTVT.